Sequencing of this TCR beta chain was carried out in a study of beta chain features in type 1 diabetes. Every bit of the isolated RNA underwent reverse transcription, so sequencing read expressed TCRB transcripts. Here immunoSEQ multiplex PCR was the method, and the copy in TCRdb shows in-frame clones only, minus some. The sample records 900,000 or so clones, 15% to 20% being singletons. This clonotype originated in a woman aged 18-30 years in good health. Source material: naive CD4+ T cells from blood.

Here the CDR3 DNA reads TGTGCCATCAATCCTTCTCGCGGACTCACAGATACGCAGTATTTT. Its protein product is CAINPSRGLTDTQYF. The chain recombines TRBV10-3 with TRBJ2-3, with a possible D match to TRBD2 (5 bases). The CDR3 has 15 amino acids. Germline V gene lookup returns CDR1 ENHRY and CDR2 SYGVKD. Trimming removed 7 bases from V and 2 bases from J, with 16 bases in between.